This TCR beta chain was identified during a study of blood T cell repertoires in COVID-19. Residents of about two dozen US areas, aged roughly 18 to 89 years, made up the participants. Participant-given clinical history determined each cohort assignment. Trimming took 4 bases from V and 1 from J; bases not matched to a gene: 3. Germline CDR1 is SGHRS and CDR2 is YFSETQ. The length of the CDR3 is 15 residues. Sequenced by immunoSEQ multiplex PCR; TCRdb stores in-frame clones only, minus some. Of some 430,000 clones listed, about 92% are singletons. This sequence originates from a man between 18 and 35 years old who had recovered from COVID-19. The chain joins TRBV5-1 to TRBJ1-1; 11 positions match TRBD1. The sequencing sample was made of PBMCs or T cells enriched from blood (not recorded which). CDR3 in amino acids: CASSTGQGANTEAFF. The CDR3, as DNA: TGCGCCAGCAGCACCGGACAGGGGGCGAACACTGAAGCTTTCTTT.